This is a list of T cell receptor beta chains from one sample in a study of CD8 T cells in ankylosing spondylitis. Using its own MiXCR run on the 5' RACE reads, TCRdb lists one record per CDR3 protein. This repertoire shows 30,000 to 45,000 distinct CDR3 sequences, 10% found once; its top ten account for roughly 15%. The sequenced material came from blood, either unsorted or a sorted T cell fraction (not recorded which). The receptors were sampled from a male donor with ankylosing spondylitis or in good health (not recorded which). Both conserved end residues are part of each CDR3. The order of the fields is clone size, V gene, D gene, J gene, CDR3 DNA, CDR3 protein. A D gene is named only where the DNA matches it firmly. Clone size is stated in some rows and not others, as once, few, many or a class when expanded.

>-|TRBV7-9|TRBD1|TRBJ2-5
TGTGCCAGCAGCTTTATGACAGGGGCCGAGACCCAGTACTTC
CASSFMTGAETQYF
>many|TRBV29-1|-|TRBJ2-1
TGCAGCGTTGAGAGTAGCAGGGGCTCCTACAATGAGCAGTTCTTC
CSVESSRGSYNEQFF
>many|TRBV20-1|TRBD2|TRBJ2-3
TGCAGTGCTAGAGGGGAGCGGGAGTGGGCAGATACGCAGTATTTT
CSARGEREWADTQYF
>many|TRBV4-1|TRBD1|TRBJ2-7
TGCGCCAGCAGCCAACTCCGGGACAGTGAAGGTGGCGAGCAGTACTTC
CASSQLRDSEGGEQYF
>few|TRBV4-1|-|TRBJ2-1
TGCGCCAGCAGCCAAGATAGGGGGACCGTCGTTTTGCAGTTCTTC
CASSQDRGTVVLQFF
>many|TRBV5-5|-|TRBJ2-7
TGTGCCAGCAGCTTGTCAGGCTACGAGCAGTACTTC
CASSLSGYEQYF
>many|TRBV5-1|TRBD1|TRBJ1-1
TGCGCCAGCAGCCCCGGACAGGGACGGACTGAAGCTTTCTTT
CASSPGQGRTEAFF
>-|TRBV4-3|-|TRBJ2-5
TGCGCCAGCAGCCAAGTTTTGGAGACCCCGAGGTGGGAGACCCAGTACTTC
CASSQVLETPRWETQYF
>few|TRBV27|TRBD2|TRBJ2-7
TGTGCCAGCAGTTTAATAGCGGGAGGTTCCTACGAGCAGTACTTC
CASSLIAGGSYEQYF
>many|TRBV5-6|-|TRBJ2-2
TGTGCCAGCAGCGCTTACTACACCTCCGGGGAGCTGTTTTTT
CASSAYYTSGELFF
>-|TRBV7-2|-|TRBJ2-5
TGTGCCAGCAGCAAGGTGACGGAGAGCCCCAGGACCCAGTACTTC
CASSKVTESPRTQYF
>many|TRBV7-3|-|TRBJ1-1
TGTGCCAGCAGCTTTTCTGCAGGGAACACTGAAGCTTTCTTT
CASSFSAGNTEAFF
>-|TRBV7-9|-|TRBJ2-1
TGTGCCAGCAGCTTAAACTCCAATGAGCAGTTCTTC
CASSLNSNEQFF
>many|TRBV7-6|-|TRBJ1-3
TGTGCCAGCAGCGTGGACGTCCTCTCTGGAAACACCATATATTTT
CASSVDVLSGNTIYF
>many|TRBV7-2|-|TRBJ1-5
TGTGCCAGCAGCTTAGCGACAGGCAGTGTGTCCCAGCATTTT
CASSLATGSVSQHF
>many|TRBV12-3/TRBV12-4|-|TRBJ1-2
TGTGCCAGCAGTTCCCCCCGATTTACCTATGGCTACACCTTC
CASSSPRFTYGYTF
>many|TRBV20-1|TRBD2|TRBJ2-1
TGCAGTGCTAACGGGGGGGTGAGTGAGCAGTTCTTC
CSANGGVSEQFF
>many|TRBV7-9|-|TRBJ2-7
TGTGCCGCAGGGGCATCTCCTTACGAGCAGTACTTC
CAAGASPYEQYF
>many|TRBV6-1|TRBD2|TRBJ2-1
TGTGCCAGCGAGTCTAGCGGGATGAAGTACAATGAGCAGTTCTTC
CASESSGMKYNEQFF
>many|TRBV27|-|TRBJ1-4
TGTGCCAGCACCACCCTTTTGTCTAATGAAAAACTGTTTTTT
CASTTLLSNEKLFF
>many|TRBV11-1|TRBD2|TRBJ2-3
TGTGCCAGCAGTCCATCTCGTAGGGTTGCGGGAGTTTTGAGTACGTCAGATACGCAGTATTTT
CASSPSRRVAGVLSTSDTQYF
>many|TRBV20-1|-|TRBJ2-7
TGCAGTGCTAGTGGGCATGCGGGGTGGGGCGAGCAGTACTTC
CSASGHAGWGEQYF
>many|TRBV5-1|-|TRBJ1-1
TGCGCCAGCAGCTTACTCGGACACTCGAACACTGAAGCTTTCTTT
CASSLLGHSNTEAFF
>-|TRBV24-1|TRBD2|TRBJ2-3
TGTGCCACCAGTGATGGGACTAGCGGATACACAGATACGCAGTATTTT
CATSDGTSGYTDTQYF
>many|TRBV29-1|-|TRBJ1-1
TGCAGCGGTCAGATTGAAGCTTTCTTT
CSGQIEAFF
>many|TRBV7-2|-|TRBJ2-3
TGTGCCAGCAGGCTGGGGGGTACGCAGTATTTT
CASRLGGTQYF
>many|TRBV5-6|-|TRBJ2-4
TGTGCCAGCAGTGAGGGGGGCAAAAACATTCAGTACTTC
CASSEGGKNIQYF
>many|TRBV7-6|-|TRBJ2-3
TGTGCCAGCAGCTTGGGATACACAGATACGCAGTATTTT
CASSLGYTDTQYF
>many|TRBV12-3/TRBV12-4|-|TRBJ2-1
TGTGCCAGCAGTTTCGGGGGAAATTACAATGAGCAGTTCTTC
CASSFGGNYNEQFF
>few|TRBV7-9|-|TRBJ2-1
TGTGCCAGCAGTCCTCGGGTGGGCAATGAGCAGTTCTTC
CASSPRVGNEQFF
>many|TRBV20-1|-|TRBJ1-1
TGCAGCAACCAAGGGACCGGGGTACTTGGTGAAGCTTTCTTT
CSNQGTGVLGEAFF
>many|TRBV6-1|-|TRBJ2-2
TGTGCCAGCACCACGTGGGGGACGGGCACCGGGGAGCTGTTTTTT
CASTTWGTGTGELFF
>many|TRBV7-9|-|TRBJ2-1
TGTGCCAGCAGCTTAGGCAGCTACAATGAGCAGTTCTTC
CASSLGSYNEQFF
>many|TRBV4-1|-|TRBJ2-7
TGCGCCAGCAGCCAAGAAATGGCAAGCTACGAGCAGTACTTC
CASSQEMASYEQYF
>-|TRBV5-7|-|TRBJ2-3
TGTGCCATCGGCCCGGGGCTAGCCGGCACAGATACGCAGTATTTT
CAIGPGLAGTDTQYF
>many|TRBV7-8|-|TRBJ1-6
TGTGCCAGCAAACCCCCCGACAGGCGGTTCCATTCACCCCTCCACTTT
CASKPPDRRFHSPLHF
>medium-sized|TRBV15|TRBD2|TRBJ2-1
TGTGCCACCAGCAGAAAACTAGCGGGAGGCAACAATGAGCAGTTCTTC
CATSRKLAGGNNEQFF
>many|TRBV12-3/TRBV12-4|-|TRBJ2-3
TGTGCCAGCAGTTTAGTTCCAGTGGGCACAGATACGCAGTATTTT
CASSLVPVGTDTQYF
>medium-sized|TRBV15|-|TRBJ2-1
TGTGCCACCCCGACAGAGTTCTTC
CATPTEFF
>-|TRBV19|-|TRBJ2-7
TGTGCCAGTAGTACTCCGGGCGAGCAGTACTTC
CASSTPGEQYF
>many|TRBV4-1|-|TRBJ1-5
TGCGCCAGCAGCTATCAACAGGGAAGCAATCAGCCCCAGCATTTT
CASSYQQGSNQPQHF
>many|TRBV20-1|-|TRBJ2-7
TGCAGTGCCACCGTCCCCAGGGGAACTAACGAGCAGTACTTC
CSATVPRGTNEQYF
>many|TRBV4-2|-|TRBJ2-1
TGTGCCAGCAGCCAAGACCCCTACAATGAGCAGTTCTTC
CASSQDPYNEQFF
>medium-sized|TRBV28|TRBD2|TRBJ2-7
TGTGCCAGCAGTGGGGGGACTAGCTTCGCCTACGAGCAGTACTTC
CASSGGTSFAYEQYF
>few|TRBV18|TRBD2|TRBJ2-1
TGTGCCAGCTCACTCCAGACTAGCGGGAAAGTGAATGAGCAGTTCTTC
CASSLQTSGKVNEQFF
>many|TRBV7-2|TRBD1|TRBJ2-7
TGTGCCAGCAGCATCCTTACCGGGACAGGGACTAACGAGCAGTACTTC
CASSILTGTGTNEQYF
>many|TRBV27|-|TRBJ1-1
TGTGCCAGCAGTCCTCTTGGGAACACTGAAGCTTTCTTT
CASSPLGNTEAFF
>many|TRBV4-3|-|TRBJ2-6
TGCGCCAGCAGCCCTACATCGGGCGGGTCTGGGGCCAACGTCCTGACTTTC
CASSPTSGGSGANVLTF
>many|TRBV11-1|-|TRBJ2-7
TGTGCCAGCAGCTTAGCGAGGGGGAGGAACTACGAGCAGTACTTC
CASSLARGRNYEQYF
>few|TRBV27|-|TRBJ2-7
TGTGCCAGCAGTTTATCCGGATACCCCTCACTAGTCTCCGAGCAGTACTTC
CASSLSGYPSLVSEQYF
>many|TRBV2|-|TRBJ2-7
TGTGCCAGCAACAGGGAAAAATACGAGCAGTACTTC
CASNREKYEQYF
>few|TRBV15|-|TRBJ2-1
TGTGCCACCAGCAGAGATCGTACGGGGAGCTCCTACAATGAGCAGTTCTTC
CATSRDRTGSSYNEQFF
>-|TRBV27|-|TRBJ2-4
TGTGCCAGCAGAGAGACCGGGACACTGACTATAGCCAAAAACATTCAGTACTTC
CASRETGTLTIAKNIQYF
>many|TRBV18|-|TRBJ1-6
TGTGCCAGCTCACCAACGGGAGATAATTCACCCCTCCACTTT
CASSPTGDNSPLHF